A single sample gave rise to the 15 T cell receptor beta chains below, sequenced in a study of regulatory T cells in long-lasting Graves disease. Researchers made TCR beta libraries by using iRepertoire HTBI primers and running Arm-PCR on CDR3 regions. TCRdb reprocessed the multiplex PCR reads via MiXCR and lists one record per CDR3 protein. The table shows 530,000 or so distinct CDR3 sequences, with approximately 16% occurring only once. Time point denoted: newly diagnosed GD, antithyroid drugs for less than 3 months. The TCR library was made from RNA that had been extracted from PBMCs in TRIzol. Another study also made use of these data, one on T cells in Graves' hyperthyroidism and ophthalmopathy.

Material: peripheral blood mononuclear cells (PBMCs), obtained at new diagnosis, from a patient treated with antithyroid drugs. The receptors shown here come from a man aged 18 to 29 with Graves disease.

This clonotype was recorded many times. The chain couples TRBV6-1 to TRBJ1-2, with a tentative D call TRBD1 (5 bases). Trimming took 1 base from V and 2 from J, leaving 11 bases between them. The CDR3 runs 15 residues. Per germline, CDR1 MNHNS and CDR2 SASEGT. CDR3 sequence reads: CASSEGAGLNYGYTF. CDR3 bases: TGTGCCAGCAGTGAAGGGGCAGGGTTGAACTATGGCTACACCTTC.

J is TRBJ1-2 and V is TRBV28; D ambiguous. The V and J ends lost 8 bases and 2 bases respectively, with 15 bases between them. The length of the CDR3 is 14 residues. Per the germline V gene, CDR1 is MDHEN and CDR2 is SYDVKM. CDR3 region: CASLGRLPNYGYTF. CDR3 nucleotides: TGTGCCAGCTTGGGCAGACTCCCGAACTATGGCTACACCTTC.

CDR3 region: CASSASGQGAFGYTF. In nucleotides, the CDR3 is TGTGCCAGCAGTGCTTCGGGACAGGGGGCGTTTGGCTACACCTTC. This sequence joins TRBV9 and TRBJ1-2; TRBD1 matches at 12 bases. The CDR3 is 15 amino acids. J lost 7 bases, V lost 5 bases, and 9 bases had no gene match. Germline assignment: CDR1 SGDLS and CDR2 YYNGEE.

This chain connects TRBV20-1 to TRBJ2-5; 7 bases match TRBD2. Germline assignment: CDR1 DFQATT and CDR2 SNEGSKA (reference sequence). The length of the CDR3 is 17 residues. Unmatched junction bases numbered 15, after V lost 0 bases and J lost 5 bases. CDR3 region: CSARDYRGSRMGETQYF. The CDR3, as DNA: TGCAGTGCTAGAGATTACCGCGGGAGTAGAATGGGGGAGACCCAGTACTTC.

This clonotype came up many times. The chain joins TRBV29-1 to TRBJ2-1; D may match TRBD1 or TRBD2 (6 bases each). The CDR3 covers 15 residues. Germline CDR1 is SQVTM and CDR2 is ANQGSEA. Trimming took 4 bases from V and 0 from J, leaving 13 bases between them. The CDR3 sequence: CSVASPGASYNEQFF. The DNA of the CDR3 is TGCAGCGTTGCGTCTCCGGGGGCCTCCTACAATGAGCAGTTCTTC.

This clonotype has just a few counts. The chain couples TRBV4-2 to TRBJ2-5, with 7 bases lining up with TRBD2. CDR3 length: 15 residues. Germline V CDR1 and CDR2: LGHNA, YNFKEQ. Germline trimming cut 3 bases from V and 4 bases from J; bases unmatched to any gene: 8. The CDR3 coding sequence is TGTGCCAGCAGCCAGGGACGGGAGGTAGGAGAGACCCAGTACTTC. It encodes CASSQGREVGETQYF.

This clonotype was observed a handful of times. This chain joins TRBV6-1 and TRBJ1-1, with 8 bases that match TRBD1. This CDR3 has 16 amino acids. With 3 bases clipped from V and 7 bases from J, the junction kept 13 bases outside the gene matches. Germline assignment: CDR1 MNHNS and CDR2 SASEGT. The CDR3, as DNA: TGTGCCAGCAGTGAGCGGCCCGGGACAGGCCGTTTTGAAGCTTTCTTT. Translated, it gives CASSERPGTGRFEAFF.

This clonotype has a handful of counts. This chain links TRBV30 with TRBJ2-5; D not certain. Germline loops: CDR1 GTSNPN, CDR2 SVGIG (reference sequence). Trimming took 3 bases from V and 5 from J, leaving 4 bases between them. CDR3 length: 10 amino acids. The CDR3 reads CAWRRETQYF. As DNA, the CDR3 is TGTGCCTGGAGGAGGGAGACCCAGTACTTC.

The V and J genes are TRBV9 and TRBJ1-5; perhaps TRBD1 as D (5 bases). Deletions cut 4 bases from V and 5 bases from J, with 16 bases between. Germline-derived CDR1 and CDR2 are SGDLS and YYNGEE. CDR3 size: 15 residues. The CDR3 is CASSPSGALYQPQHF. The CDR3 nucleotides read TGTGCCAGCAGCCCCAGCGGGGCTTTGTATCAGCCCCAGCATTTT. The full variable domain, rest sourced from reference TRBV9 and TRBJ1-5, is DSGVTQTPKHLITATGQRVTLRCSPRSGDLSVYWYQQSLDQGLQFLIQYYNGEERAKGNILERFSAQQFPDLHSELNLSSLELGDSALYFCASSPSGALYQPQHFGDGTRLSIL.

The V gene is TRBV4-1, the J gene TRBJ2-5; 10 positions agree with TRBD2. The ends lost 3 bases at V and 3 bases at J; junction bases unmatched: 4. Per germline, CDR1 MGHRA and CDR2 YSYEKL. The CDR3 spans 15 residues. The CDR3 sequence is CASSQTTSGKETQYF. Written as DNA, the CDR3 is TGCGCCAGCAGCCAGACTACTAGCGGGAAAGAGACCCAGTACTTC.

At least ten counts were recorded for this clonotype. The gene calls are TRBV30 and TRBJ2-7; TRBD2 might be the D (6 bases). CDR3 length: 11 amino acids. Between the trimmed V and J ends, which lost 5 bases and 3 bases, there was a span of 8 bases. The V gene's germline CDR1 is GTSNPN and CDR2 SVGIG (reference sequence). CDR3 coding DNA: TGTGCCTGGGGACTACTCTACGAGCAGTACTTC. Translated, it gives CAWGLLYEQYF. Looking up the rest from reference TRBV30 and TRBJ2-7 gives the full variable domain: SQTIHQWPATLVQPVGSPLSLECTVEGTSNPNLYWYRQAAGRGLQLLFYSVGIGQISSEVPQNLSASRPQDRQFILSSKKLLLSDSGFYLCAWGLLYEQYFGPGTRLTVT.

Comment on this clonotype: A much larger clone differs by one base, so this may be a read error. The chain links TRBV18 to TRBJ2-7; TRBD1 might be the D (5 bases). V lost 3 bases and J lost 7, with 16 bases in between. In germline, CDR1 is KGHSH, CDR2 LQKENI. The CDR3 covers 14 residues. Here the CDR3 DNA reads TGTGCCAGCTCACCCGAGCAGGGAAGCAATGAGCAGTACTTC. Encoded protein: CASSPEQGSNEQYF.

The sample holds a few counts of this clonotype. CDR3 protein: CASSPLPDRPGGYTF. The CDR3 bases are TGTGCCAGCAGTCCTCTACCAGACAGGCCGGGAGGCTACACCTTC. This rearrangement joins TRBV27 to TRBJ1-2; TRBD1 is a possible D gene (6 bases). The CDR3 loop spans 15 amino acids. The V gene lost 5 bases and the J gene lost 8 bases, with 21 bases spanning the gap. In germline, CDR1 is MNHEY, CDR2 SMNVEV (reference sequence).

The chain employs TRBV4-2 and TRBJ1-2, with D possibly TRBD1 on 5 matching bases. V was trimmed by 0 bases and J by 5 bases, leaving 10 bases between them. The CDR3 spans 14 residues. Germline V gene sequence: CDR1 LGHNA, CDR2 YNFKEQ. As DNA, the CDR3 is TGTGCCAGCAGCCAAGACGAGGGACCTTATGGCTACACCTTC. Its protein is CASSQDEGPYGYTF.

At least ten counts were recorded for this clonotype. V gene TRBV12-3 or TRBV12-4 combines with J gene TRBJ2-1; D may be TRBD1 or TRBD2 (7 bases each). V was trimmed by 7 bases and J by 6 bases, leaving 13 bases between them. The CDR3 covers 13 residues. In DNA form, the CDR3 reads TGTGCCAGCAAAGCGGGACAGATCAATGAGCAGTTCTTC. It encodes CASKAGQINEQFF.